The 18 T cell receptor beta chains listed next were all sequenced from one sample in a study of radiotherapy plus CTLA-4 blockade in lung cancer. The data were produced by immunoSEQ multiplex PCR, yet TCRdb's version contains in-frame clones alone and is incomplete. The table records about 91,000 clones, 72% of them present only once. The source was peripheral blood, collected from a patient treated with radiotherapy plus ipilimumab. These receptors all stem from a human donor with non-small cell lung cancer that progressed on radiotherapy plus ipilimumab.

CDR3 in amino acids: CAISNLLRAGPDSGANVLTF. Here the CDR3 DNA reads TGTGCCATCAGTAACCTCCTGAGGGCAGGTCCGGACTCTGGGGCCAACGTCCTGACTTTC. The chain employs TRBV10-3 and TRBJ2-6, with D possibly TRBD2 on 5 matching bases. This CDR3 has 20 amino acids. Between the trimmed V and J ends, which lost 5 bases and 0 bases, there was a span of 23 bases. Germline loops: CDR1 ENHRY, CDR2 SYGVKD.

This sequence joins TRBV11-2 and TRBJ2-5, with D possibly being TRBD1 or TRBD2 (5 bases each). V gave up 8 bases and J gave up 7 bases, with 14 bases separating them. CDR1 and CDR2 (germline): SGHAT, FQNNGV. The CDR3 spans 12 residues. CDR3 residues: CASEGTGGTQYF. In DNA, the CDR3 is TGTGCCAGCGAGGGGACCGGAGGGACCCAGTACTTC.

This chain joins TRBV9 and TRBJ2-3; 10 bases match TRBD2. After removal of 7 bases from V and 8 bases from J, the junction contained 10 bases not matched to a gene. CDR3 length equals 14 residues. Germline lookup yields CDR1 SGDLS and CDR2 YYNGEE. The CDR3 bases are TGTGCCAGCGGCCATAGCGGGGGGTCAGGTACGCAGTATTTT. Protein product: CASGHSGGSGTQYF.

The rearrangement joins TRBV29-1 to TRBJ2-1; TRBD2 matches at 7 bases. The CDR3 runs 10 residues. V lost 8 bases and J lost 9; bases outside the gene matches: 4. Germline V gene data show CDR1 as SQVTM and CDR2 as ANQGSEA. CDR3 coding DNA: TGCAGCATCAGGGAGGGTGAGCAGTTCTTC. Encoded protein: CSIREGEQFF.

The CDR3 reads CASSPAGTGGFGELFF. The CDR3 DNA is TGTGCCAGCAGCCCCGCCGGGACAGGGGGGTTCGGGGAGCTGTTTTTT. This chain joins TRBV7-2 and TRBJ2-2; 11 bases are shared with TRBD1. Germline CDR1 is SGHTA and CDR2 is FQGNSA. After removal of 5 bases from V and 7 bases from J, the junction contained 9 bases not matched to a gene. CDR3 length: 16 residues.

The chain carries TRBV10-2 and TRBJ2-2; a weak D match, TRBD1 (6 bases). Trimming cost V 7 bases and J 6 bases, with 12 bases left between them. CDR1 is WSHSY, CDR2 SAAADI, per germline. The CDR3 has 13 amino acids. As DNA, the CDR3 is TGCGCCAGCACTCGAGGGGGACCCGGGGAGCTGTTTTTT. It is translated as CASTRGGPGELFF.

The sample holds a few counts of this clone. V gene TRBV5-1 combines with J gene TRBJ1-2; D remains ambiguous. V lost 0 bases to trimming and J lost 0 bases, with 12 bases between them. Germline V CDR1 and CDR2: SGHRS, YFSETQ. The CDR3 is made up of 16 amino acids. The CDR3 region has the DNA TGCGCCAGCAGCTTGGACTCCGACGTTTCTAACTATGGCTACACCTTC. Its translation is CASSLDSDVSNYGYTF.

V gene TRBV16 combines with J gene TRBJ2-4; D call uncertain. The germline V gene has CDR1 KGHSY and CDR2 FQNENV. The V end was cut by 3 bases, the J end by 3 bases, with 12 bases between. CDR3 length: 15 amino acids. CDR3 in amino acids: CASSQKTVGKNIQYF. For the CDR3, the DNA is TGTGCCAGCAGCCAGAAGACGGTGGGCAAAAACATTCAGTACTTC.

The chain combines TRBV9 with TRBJ2-3; 10 bases align to TRBD2. V shed 1 base, J shed 3 bases, and the junction held 5 bases outside the gene matches. CDR1 and CDR2 from the germline V gene are SGDLS and YYNGEE. The CDR3 sequence is 16 residues long. The CDR3 here is CASSVLAGAGTDTQYF. CDR3 coding DNA: TGTGCCAGCAGCGTACTAGCGGGGGCCGGGACAGATACGCAGTATTTT.

This clone turned up a few times. The chain has TRBV9 and TRBJ2-5; 10 bases agree with TRBD1. The CDR3 length is 15 residues. CDR1 and CDR2 from the germline V gene are SGDLS and YYNGEE. The trim removed 4 bases at V and 5 bases at J, leaving 8 bases unmatched. CDR3 sequence: CASSPSTGGLETQYF. The CDR3 DNA follows: TGTGCCAGCAGCCCGTCGACAGGGGGCCTGGAGACCCAGTACTTC.

The chain employs TRBV27 and TRBJ2-1; TRBD1 is a possible D gene (5 bases). Trimming stripped 1 base from V and 0 bases from J, with 10 bases between. Germline CDR1 MNHEY, CDR2 SMNVEV (reference sequence). The CDR3 length is 16 residues. The DNA for the CDR3 is TGTGCCAGCAGTTTATTAGGGGTGAGCTCCTACAATGAGCAGTTCTTC. It translates to CASSLLGVSSYNEQFF.

The genes are TRBV5-1 and TRBJ1-1; no clear D gene. This CDR3 spans 14 amino acids. Germline assignment: CDR1 SGHRS and CDR2 YFSETQ. Trimming pared 4 bases from V and 0 bases from J, leaving 10 bases between. The CDR3, as DNA: TGCGCCAGCAGCCTCGGACGCCTGAACACTGAAGCTTTCTTT. This encodes CASSLGRLNTEAFF.

The CDR3 coding sequence is TGTGCCAGCAGCTTTATGCCCGGGAGCTCCTACAATGAGCAGTTCTTC. Translation: CASSFMPGSSYNEQFF. V usage is TRBV7-2 and J usage is TRBJ2-1; D is perhaps TRBD2 (6 bases). The CDR3 contains 16 residues. V was trimmed by 3 bases and J by 0 bases, leaving 12 bases between them. Germline-derived CDR1 and CDR2 are SGHTA and FQGNSA.

This clone was observed a handful of times. This chain joins TRBV28 and TRBJ1-2; unclear D gene. Germline V lookup: CDR1 MDHEN, CDR2 SYDVKM. The CDR3 covers 12 residues. The V end was cut by 4 bases, the J end by 4 bases, with 7 bases between. CDR3 nucleotides: TGTGCCAGCAGTTCCGCCCTCTATGGCTACACCTTC. Protein sequence: CASSSALYGYTF.

The chain uses TRBV4-3 and TRBJ2-7, with a weak D call TRBD2 (6 bases). The CDR3 spans 14 residues. The germline V gene encodes CDR1 LGHNA and CDR2 YSLEER. Trimming cost V 2 bases and J 5 bases, with 13 bases left between them. The DNA for the CDR3 is TGCGCCAGCAGCCAAACGGGAGTAAGGAACGAGCAGTACTTC. This codes for CASSQTGVRNEQYF.

The chain's CDR3 is CASSDNRDTDTQYF. The CDR3 nucleotides are TGTGCCAGCAGTGACAACAGGGACACAGATACGCAGTATTTT. V usage is TRBV2 and J usage is TRBJ2-3, with D maybe TRBD1 (6 bases). The CDR3 loop spans 14 amino acids. The germline V gene encodes CDR1 SNHLY and CDR2 FYNNEI. Trimming took off 3 bases at V and 2 bases at J, with 9 bases between the two ends.

The V and J genes are TRBV18 and TRBJ2-3; TRBD2 matches 11 bases. Germline-derived CDR1 and CDR2 are KGHSH and LQKENI. The CDR3 runs 16 residues. V lost 3 bases, J lost 4 bases, and 6 bases stayed unmatched. CDR3 nucleotides: TGTGCCAGCTCACCTTCCGGGACTAGCGGACCAGATACGCAGTATTTT. Translating gives CASSPSGTSGPDTQYF.

V and J are TRBV6-5 and TRBJ1-4, with TRBD1 as a possible D gene (6 bases). CDR1 is MNHEY and CDR2 is SVGAGI in the germline V gene. The CDR3 runs to 14 residues. V was pared by 5 bases and J by 5 bases, with 12 bases between. The CDR3 nucleotides are TGTGCCAGCAGTCAGGGGTTGGGGAATGAAAAACTGTTTTTT. The encoded protein is CASSQGLGNEKLFF.